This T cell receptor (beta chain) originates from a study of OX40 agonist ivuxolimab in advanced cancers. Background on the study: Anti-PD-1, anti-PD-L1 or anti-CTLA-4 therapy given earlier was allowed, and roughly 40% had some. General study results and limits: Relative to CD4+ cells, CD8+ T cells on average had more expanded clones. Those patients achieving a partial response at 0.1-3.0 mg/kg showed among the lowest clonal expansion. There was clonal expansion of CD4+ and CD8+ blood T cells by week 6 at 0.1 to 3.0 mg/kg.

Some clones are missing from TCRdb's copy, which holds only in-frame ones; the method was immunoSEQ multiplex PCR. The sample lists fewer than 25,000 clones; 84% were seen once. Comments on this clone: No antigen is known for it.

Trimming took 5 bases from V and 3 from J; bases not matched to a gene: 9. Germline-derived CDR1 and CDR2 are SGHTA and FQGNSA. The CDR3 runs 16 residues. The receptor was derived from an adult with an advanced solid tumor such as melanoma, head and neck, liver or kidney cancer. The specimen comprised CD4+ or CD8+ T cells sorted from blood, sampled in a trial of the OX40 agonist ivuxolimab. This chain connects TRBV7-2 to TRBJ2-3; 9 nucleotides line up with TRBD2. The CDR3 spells CASSPIGGGATDTQYF. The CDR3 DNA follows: TGTGCCAGCAGCCCGATTGGCGGGGGGGCAACAGATACGCAGTATTTT.